This entry concerns a single T cell receptor (beta chain). The target of this receptor is not known. No per-base quality is available; no much larger clone lies one base away. The collaborating institutions used their own protocols to collect whole blood in K2EDTA tubes. For TCRbeta analysis, collaborator samples were shipped as frozen whole blood, as isolated PBMCs, or as DNA extracted from either sample type. The data originate from a study of blood T cell repertoires in COVID-19 (TCRdb year 2020). A note on the overall study: The collaborator samples originated in the United States, Italy and Spain and spanned the acute and convalescent phases of COVID-19. The prospective study material was composed of cDNA or gDNA derived from T cells, B-cell-depleted T cells, or PBMCs. Subjects who had been exposed to COVID-19, were actively infected with it, or had recovered from it provided the deeply sampled blood TCRbeta repertoires that made up the dataset. The repertoires were made available in a free public database intended to serve as a resource for research on the immune response to SARS-CoV-2. Samples came from the ongoing ImmuneRACE study (first 160 participants) plus 1,254 subjects from 6 global collaborators. Nearly every sample came with metadata listing a de-identified subject ID, COVID-19 status, age in years and sex. HLA class I and class II types, where available, came from metadata supplied by the sample provider rather than from assay-based typing.

TCRbeta CDR3 regions were amplified from genomic DNA using the immunoSEQ Assay, a bias-controlled multiplex PCR. In the paper's pipeline: The number of nucleated cells in each sample was estimated from the amplification of reference gene primers within the assay. Sequence reads were collapsed and filtered to measure the absolute abundance of every unique TCRbeta CDR3 rearrangement. For each sample, productive Simpson clonality was calculated as the square root of Simpson's diversity index across productive rearrangements. The immuneACCESS repertoire file appears here via TCRdb, limited to in-frame rearrangements. These files lack a portion of the clones; in checked studies, under half of the deficit traces to unresolved V genes, and the cause of the others is not known. D and trimming come from the DNA, and the V and J calls and clone size come from that table. Present in this sample are 77,000 or so clones, approximately 85% of which were seen just once. The top ten clonotypes cover roughly 5.5% of the sample.

General study outcomes and caveats: Clinical and demographic metadata were provided uncurated, with the amount varying by source and participant.

Reading the germline V gene (reference sequence) gives CDR1 SGHNT and CDR2 YYREEE. The CDR3 measures 15 amino acids from cysteine to phenylalanine. Solely the CDR3 DNA is kept, with 45 bases framed from the first base. Trimming takes 2 bases off V and 5 bases off J; junction bases not matched to a gene: 6. This clonotype was sampled from an elderly man with acute or convalescent COVID-19. The sequenced sample was peripheral blood. The receptor chain draws on TRBV5-4 and TRBJ2-3, and 9 junctional nucleotides match TRBD2. DNA sequence: TGTGCCAGCAGCTTTGCGGGAGGGCGAGGAGATACGCAGTATTTT. The translation is CASSFAGGRGDTQYF.